The next 10 T cell receptor beta chains were all read from a single sample in a study of cytomegalovirus exposure and HLA in healthy donors (dated by TCRdb to about 2017). The library was made by the immunoSEQ multiplex PCR assay. The multiplex PCR relied on a mix of 60 forward primers for TCR Vbeta segments and 13 reverse primers for TCR Jbeta segments. Drawn from immuneACCESS, this table holds only the in-frame rearrangements with V and J called that TCRdb kept. Clones are partly lost; checked studies trace under half to an unresolved V gene and leave the rest unexplained. The sample includes about 160,000 clones, with roughly 89% observed a single time. 0.7% to 1% of the sample is held by the ten biggest clonotypes. Source material: PBMCs. The source is a woman in her thirties in good health and CMV-seronegative.

This clone was detected a few times. The chain has TRBV6-1 and TRBJ2-5; 13 bases match TRBD2. The CDR3 sequence is 16 residues long. Trimming removed 4 bases from V and 4 bases from J; junction bases left unmatched: 6. Looked up from germline, CDR1 is MNHNS and CDR2 is SASEGT. The CDR3 nucleotides read TGTGCCAGCAGTGCGCTTACTAGCGGGGGGGCAGAGACCCAGTACTTC. The encoded protein is CASSALTSGGAETQYF.

The rearrangement uses TRBV15 and TRBJ2-1, with D perhaps matching TRBD2 (5 bases). This CDR3 has 16 residues. The V end lost 4 bases, the J end lost 7 bases, and 20 bases lay between the germline ends. The germline V gene encodes CDR1 LNHNV and CDR2 YYDKDF (reference sequence). CDR3 DNA sequence: TGTGCCACCAGCACGCAGTTGGGGAGTTGGGAGAATGAGCAGTTCTTC. Protein sequence: CATSTQLGSWENEQFF.

The chain has TRBV4-3 and TRBJ2-3, with 7 bases identical to TRBD2. V gave up 0 bases and J gave up 1 base; unmatched junction bases: 16. Germline values: CDR1 LGHNA, CDR2 YSLEER. The CDR3 extends over 20 amino acids. CDR3 DNA sequence: TGCGCCAGCAGCCAAGATTACGGCGGGGGACCCCCTTCCCGCACAGATACGCAGTATTTT. It encodes CASSQDYGGGPPSRTDTQYF.

This chain uses TRBV5-4 with TRBJ2-3, with 7 bases identical to TRBD1. The CDR3 has 14 amino acids. Germline CDR1 is SGHNT and CDR2 is YYREEE (reference sequence). V shed 0 bases, J shed 8 bases, and the junction held 6 bases outside the gene matches. The DNA for the CDR3 is TGTGCCAGCAGCTTGGTAGGGGGCTTGAGTACGCAGTATTTT. Amino acid sequence: CASSLVGGLSTQYF.

This clone was seen a single time. The genes are TRBV30 and TRBJ2-6; 7 nucleotides line up with TRBD1. The CDR3 consists of 15 residues. The V gene's germline CDR1 is GTSNPN and CDR2 SVGIG (reference sequence). V shed 3 bases and J 7 bases; nucleotides not matched to a gene: 9. CDR3 in amino acids: CAWSTGAIRANVLTF. The CDR3 DNA sequence: TGTGCCTGGAGCACAGGGGCCATTCGAGCCAACGTCCTGACTTTC.

The V and J genes are TRBV28 and TRBJ2-3, with 13 positions matching TRBD2. Germline V gene data show CDR1 as MDHEN and CDR2 as SYDVKM. V lost 7 bases and J lost 5; bases outside the gene matches: 12. The CDR3 has 17 amino acids. CDR3 nucleotide sequence: TGTGCCAGCACCCTTGACGGACTAGCGGGAGCGGGAGATACGCAGTATTTT. It encodes CASTLDGLAGAGDTQYF. Drawing the rest from reference TRBV28 and TRBJ2-3, the complete variable domain is DVKVTQSSRYLVKRTGEKVFLECVQDMDHENMFWYRQDPGLGLRLIYFSYDVKMKEKGDIPEGYSVSREKKERFSLILESASTNQTSMYLCASTLDGLAGAGDTQYFGPGTRLTVL.

This chain connects TRBV19 to TRBJ2-3; 7 nucleotides match TRBD1. This CDR3 comprises 16 residues. In germline, CDR1 is LNHDA, CDR2 SQIVND (reference sequence). J lost 3 bases, V lost 5 bases, and 11 bases had no gene match. CDR3 DNA sequence: TGTGCCAGTAGTCTAAATAGGGACAGCTATACAGATACGCAGTATTTT. It is translated as CASSLNRDSYTDTQYF.

V gene TRBV5-1 combines with J gene TRBJ2-7; 10 bases align to TRBD2. In germline, CDR1 is SGHRS, CDR2 YFSETQ. CDR3 length: 18 amino acids. Trimming took 0 bases from V and 0 from J; bases not matched to a gene: 9. CDR3 sequence reads: CASSLAPGLALSSYEQYF. The CDR3 region has the DNA TGCGCCAGCAGCTTGGCCCCGGGACTAGCGCTAAGCTCCTACGAGCAGTACTTC. The full variable domain, in which reference TRBV5-1 and TRBJ2-7 provide the parts outside the CDR3, is KAGVTQTPRYLIKTRGQQVTLSCSPISGHRSVSWYQQTPGQGLQFLFEYFSETQRNKGNFPGRFSGRQFSNSRSEMNVSTLELGDSALYLCASSLAPGLALSSYEQYFGPGTRLTVT.

J is TRBJ2-5 and V is TRBV2; TRBD1 matches at 7 bases. The V and J ends lost 6 bases and 11 bases, in that order; junction bases with no gene match: 12. The CDR3 has 13 residues. Germline V gives CDR1 SNHLY, CDR2 FYNNEI. CDR3 DNA sequence: TGTGCCAGCAGGACGACAGGGACGCCGGAGCAGTACTTC. It yields the protein CASRTTGTPEQYF.

The rearrangement links TRBV21-1 to TRBJ1-2; no DNA check was done on the table's D call, TRBD1. TRBV21-1 is reported as a pseudogene. The CDR3 has 13 residues. The CDR3 DNA follows: TGTGCCAGCAGCCCCGGGACACCGTGCGGCTACACCTTC. Amino acid sequence: CASSPGTPCGYTF.